The clone carrying this T cell receptor (beta chain) came up a few times. The CDR3 loop spans 15 amino acids. Germline V lookup: CDR1 MNHNS, CDR2 SASEGT. These data originate in a study of blood T cells in healthy people across ages. A second about 6 to 11 cycle PCR used barcoded and J-beta primers. TCRdb processed the 5' RACE reads anew with MiXCR; each CDR3 protein has one entry. The sample consists of about 900,000 distinct CDR3 sequences, about 62% of them appearing once. This chain connects TRBV6-1 to TRBJ2-4, with 9 bases lining up with TRBD2. Gene TRBJ2-5 matches the end of the DNA better, so the J call may be wrong. The sequenced sample consisted of blood. This TCR was sampled from a man aged 25-45 years in good health. CDR3 sequence reads: CASSENSGGATTQYF. Written as DNA, the CDR3 is TGTGCCAGCAGTGAAAATAGCGGGGGCGCTACGACCCAGTACTTC.